Below are 28 T cell receptor beta chains sequenced from a single sample in a study of neurological immune-mediated disorders. Time point of the sample: longitudinal time-point 1 (baseline). Each CDR3 protein gets one entry after TCRdb re-called the 5' RACE reads with MiXCR. The sample records 67,000 or so distinct CDR3 sequences, roughly an eighth being singletons. Input material: PBMCs. The receptors were gathered from a female donor with HTLV-1-associated myelopathy (HAM/TSP).

This clonotype occurred many times. V is TRBV9 and J is TRBJ1-3; perhaps TRBD1 as D (5 bases). This CDR3 has 18 amino acids. V was cut by 4 bases and J by 1 base, with 21 bases left in between. From germline, CDR1 is SGDLS and CDR2 YYNGEE. Here the CDR3 reads CASSPSWDQGSSGNTIYF. CDR3 bases: TGTGCCAGCAGCCCCTCGTGGGACCAGGGAAGTTCTGGAAACACCATATATTTT.

This clonotype was detected ten times or more. The rearrangement uses TRBV20-1 and TRBJ2-7; no reliable D call. The germline gives CDR1 DFQATT, CDR2 SNEGSKA (reference sequence). The CDR3 has 11 residues. The ends were cut back, 6 bases at V and 5 bases at J, with 11 bases in the middle. The CDR3 nucleotides read TGCAGTGCCAGCTTTACCAACGAGCAGTACTTC. Translation: CSASFTNEQYF.

This clonotype appeared many times. The junction departs from the called germline gene at one end, perhaps through a read error. The chain has TRBV15 and TRBJ1-2; D call uncertain. This CDR3 spans 15 amino acids. Germline CDR1 is LNHNV and CDR2 is YYDKDF (reference sequence). CDR3 in amino acids: CATSRDPSHFYGYTF. CDR3 nucleotides: TGTGCTACCAGCAGAGATCCTTCACATTTTTATGGCTACACCTTC.

This rearrangement joins TRBV20-1 to TRBJ1-2, with 9 bases identical to TRBD1. The trim removed 6 bases at V and 4 bases at J, leaving 9 bases unmatched. Germline V gene lookup returns CDR1 DFQATT and CDR2 SNEGSKA (reference sequence). The CDR3 sequence is 14 residues long. The CDR3 is CSAPNRGQFYGYTF. CDR3 bases: TGCAGTGCCCCGAACAGGGGGCAGTTCTATGGCTACACCTTC.

This clonotype was picked up a small number of times. V usage is TRBV27 and J usage is TRBJ2-5, with 12 bases lining up with TRBD2. Germline loops: CDR1 MNHEY, CDR2 SMNVEV (reference sequence). J gave up 5 bases and V 7 bases, and 5 bases lay outside the gene matches. The CDR3 is made up of 14 amino acids. CDR3 bases: TGTGCCAGCAAAAGACTAGCGGGGGACGAGACCCAGTACTTC. Protein product: CASKRLAGDETQYF.

This clonotype has a count of ten or more. The chain links TRBV9 to TRBJ2-1; weak D call: TRBD2 (5 bases). There are 15 residues in the CDR3. The V end was cut by 4 bases, the J end by 0 bases, with 11 bases between. Germline loops: CDR1 SGDLS, CDR2 YYNGEE. The chain's CDR3 is CASSTTGSSYNEQFF. CDR3 nucleotide sequence: TGTGCCAGCAGCACCACGGGGAGCTCCTACAATGAGCAGTTCTTC.

The chain uses TRBV6-2 or TRBV6-3 and TRBJ2-6; 8 bases are a match to TRBD1. The germline CDR1 and CDR2 sequences are MNHEY and SVGEGT. V trimming: 6 bases; J trimming: 0 bases; junction bases outside the gene matches: 10. The CDR3 extends over 18 amino acids. The DNA of the CDR3 is TGTGCCAGCAGAACCGCAGGGGGCTCCTTCTCTGGGGCCAACGTCCTGACTTTC. This sequence encodes CASRTAGGSFSGANVLTF.

This clonotype has more than one count but fewer than ten. This chain links TRBV7-9 with TRBJ1-2; D gene uncertain. V was shortened by 4 bases and J by 2 bases, with 11 bases between the two germline ends. This CDR3 spans 14 amino acids. CDR1 is SEHNR and CDR2 is FQNEAQ in the germline V gene (reference sequence). CDR3 in amino acids: CASSYDTQNYGYTF. The CDR3 DNA sequence: TGTGCCAGCAGCTACGACACCCAGAACTATGGCTACACCTTC.

This sequence joins TRBV7-9 and TRBJ1-6, with a possible D match to TRBD1 (6 bases). This CDR3 has 15 amino acids. Germline CDR1 is SEHNR and CDR2 is FQNEAQ (reference sequence). V was clipped by 1 base and J by 9 bases, with 13 bases between them. The CDR3 DNA follows: TGTGCCAGCAGCTTAGAAAGGGGGATCGGTTCACCCCTCCACTTT. Translation gives CASSLERGIGSPLHF.

This clonotype was found many times. The V and J genes are TRBV2 and TRBJ2-4; D remains ambiguous. Germline lookup yields CDR1 SNHLY and CDR2 FYNNEI. The CDR3 spans 16 residues. The germline V and J ends were trimmed by 3 bases and 0 bases, with 12 bases remaining between them. CDR3 sequence: CASSETLGVAKNIQYF. For the CDR3, the DNA is TGTGCCAGCAGTGAGACCCTTGGGGTAGCCAAAAACATTCAGTACTTC.

This clonotype was seen at least ten times. This chain links TRBV20-1 with TRBJ2-5; 8 bases line up with TRBD2. There are 15 residues in the CDR3. Germline values: CDR1 DFQATT, CDR2 SNEGSKA (reference sequence). The ends lost 0 bases at V and 5 bases at J; junction bases unmatched: 8. CDR3 coding DNA: TGCAGTGCTAGAGATCCCGGGGGGGGCGCGGAGACCCAGTACTTC. It codes for CSARDPGGGAETQYF.

In the case of this clonotype: This may be a read error: a much more frequent sequence differs by one nucleotide. V is TRBV5-1 and J is TRBJ2-7; 10 bases map to TRBD2. V shed 4 bases, J shed 11 bases, and the junction held 3 bases outside the gene matches. Germline V gene sequence: CDR1 SGHRS, CDR2 YFSETQ. The CDR3 has 11 residues. The CDR3 sequence is CASSGGLAKYF. The CDR3 nucleotides read TGCGCCAGCAGCGGGGGACTAGCGAAGTACTTC.

This clonotype occurred many times. The CDR3 region has the DNA TGTGCCAGCAGCTTAGACGTGTATGAGACCCAGTACTTC. This gives the protein CASSLDVYETQYF. The rearrangement links TRBV7-9 to TRBJ2-5, with D unclear. This CDR3 contains 13 residues. V lost 1 base to trimming and J lost 5 bases, with 8 bases between them. Germline V lookup: CDR1 SEHNR, CDR2 FQNEAQ (reference sequence).

This chain joins TRBV12-3 or TRBV12-4 and TRBJ2-1; no clear D. This CDR3 comprises 12 residues. Trimming removed 4 bases from V and 6 bases from J, with 7 bases in between. The CDR3, as DNA: TGTGCCAGCAGTTATATTGGCAATGAGCAGTTCTTC. Protein: CASSYIGNEQFF.

This clonotype was seen ten or more times. The V gene is TRBV2, the J gene TRBJ2-7, with 10 bases lining up with TRBD2. J was trimmed by 6 bases and V by 8 bases; bases with no gene match: 10. The CDR3 totals 14 residues. Germline V CDR1 and CDR2: SNHLY, FYNNEI. The CDR3 nucleotides read TGTGCCAGCCGCTATGGACTAGCGGCCCGCGAGCAGTACTTC. Translating gives CASRYGLAAREQYF.

The J gene is TRBJ2-5, the V gene TRBV7-2, with 10 positions matching TRBD2. The CDR3 contains 16 residues. Unmatched junction bases numbered 7, after V lost 4 bases and J lost 2 bases. From germline, CDR1 is SGHTA and CDR2 FQGNSA. The CDR3 protein is CASSYLAGAMQETQYF. The CDR3 DNA is TGTGCCAGCAGCTACCTAGCGGGGGCGATGCAAGAGACCCAGTACTTC.

This clonotype showed up many times. J is TRBJ2-7 and V is TRBV7-9; no reliable D call. V was cut by 4 bases and J by 2 bases, with 9 bases left in between. The CDR3 is 13 amino acids. The germline gives CDR1 SEHNR, CDR2 FQNEAQ (reference sequence). As DNA, the CDR3 is TGTGCCAGCAGCTCCGCCGACACCTACGAGCAGTACTTC. Amino acid sequence: CASSSADTYEQYF.

This clonotype rates as medium-sized. The chain has TRBV20-1 and TRBJ1-6; TRBD1 might be the D (5 bases). The V gene lost 1 base and the J gene lost 3 bases, with 7 bases spanning the gap. This CDR3 comprises 14 residues. CDR1 DFQATT and CDR2 SNEGSKA come from the germline V gene (reference sequence). CDR3: CSARGQYYNSPLHF. CDR3 bases: TGCAGTGCTAGAGGACAGTACTATAATTCACCCCTCCACTTT.

This clonotype showed up many times. The V gene is TRBV6-1, the J gene TRBJ1-2, with D unclear. This CDR3 is 13 amino acids long. CDR1 MNHNS and CDR2 SASEGT come from the germline V gene. The ends were cut back, 6 bases at V and 4 bases at J, with 12 bases in the middle. The CDR3 loop reads CASSLDLGYGYTF. DNA of the CDR3: TGTGCCAGCAGCCTGGATCTTGGCTATGGCTACACCTTC.

In its sample, this clonotype was seen many times. The chain is built from TRBV12-3 or TRBV12-4 and TRBJ1-1; no firm D call. The CDR3 is 17 residues long. Trimming took off 4 bases at V and 1 base at J, with 19 bases between the two ends. CDR3 in amino acids: CASSSAVTPWGNTEAFF. The CDR3 bases are TGTGCCAGCAGTTCCGCCGTGACTCCTTGGGGGAACACTGAAGCTTTCTTT.

This clonotype was observed at least ten times. The chain uses TRBV6-5 and TRBJ1-6; D is uncertain. The germline V gene has CDR1 MNHEY and CDR2 SVGAGI. Trimming removed 2 bases at V and 9 bases at J, with 14 bases between. The CDR3 runs 15 residues. This CDR3 is CASSYTFHGSSPLHF. The CDR3 bases are TGTGCCAGCAGTTACACATTCCATGGTAGTTCACCCCTCCACTTT.

This clonotype has ten or more counts. The rearrangement joins TRBV29-1 to TRBJ1-3; TRBD1 is a possible D gene (5 bases). CDR3 length: 14 residues. With 6 bases removed from V and 0 bases from J, the gap between germline ends came to 12 bases. In germline, CDR1 is SQVTM, CDR2 ANQGSEA. CDR3 bases: TGCAGCGTGGGACGCGGGGACTCTGGAAACACCATATATTTT. Translation gives CSVGRGDSGNTIYF.

This clonotype turned up a few times. This chain connects TRBV10-3 to TRBJ1-6; D gene ambiguous. Germline CDR1 is ENHRY and CDR2 is SYGVKD. Trimming took off 5 bases at V and 13 bases at J, with 18 bases between the two ends. The CDR3 has 14 residues. This CDR3 reads CAISTGRNQVPLHF. The CDR3 region has the DNA TGTGCCATCAGTACCGGGAGAAATCAGGTTCCCCTCCACTTT.

There are a few counts of this clonotype. This sequence joins TRBV7-8 and TRBJ2-1; TRBD2 agrees at 7 bases. J lost 3 bases, V lost 4 bases, and 9 bases had no gene match. The germline V gene has CDR1 SGHVS and CDR2 FQNEAQ. This CDR3 region has 16 residues. CDR3 in DNA: TGTGCCAGCAGCTCCTCGGGGTCGGGGGGCTACAATGAGCAGTTCTTC. It translates to CASSSSGSGGYNEQFF. The entire variable domain, with the rest obtained from reference TRBV7-8 and TRBJ2-1, is as follows: GAGVSQSPRYKVAKRGQDVALRCDPISGHVSLFWYQQALGQGPEFLTYFQNEAQLDKSGLPSDRFFAERPEGSVSTLKIQRTQQEDSAVYLCASSSSGSGGYNEQFFGPGTRLTVL.

This clonotype was seen repeatedly, ten times or more. The chain joins TRBV9 to TRBJ2-3; D remains ambiguous. Germline V gene data show CDR1 as SGDLS and CDR2 as YYNGEE. V was trimmed by 1 base and J by 2 bases, leaving 20 bases between them. The CDR3 extends over 18 amino acids. CDR3 sequence: CASSVLTPTTETTDTQYF. The CDR3, as DNA: TGTGCCAGCAGCGTATTAACCCCGACGACGGAGACCACAGATACGCAGTATTTT. The complete variable domain, with remaining parts taken from reference TRBV9 and TRBJ2-3, reads DSGVTQTPKHLITATGQRVTLRCSPRSGDLSVYWYQQSLDQGLQFLIQYYNGEERAKGNILERFSAQQFPDLHSELNLSSLELGDSALYFCASSVLTPTTETTDTQYFGPGTRLTVL.

This clonotype has at least ten counts. The V call is TRBV5-1, the J call TRBJ2-1; possibly TRBD2 for D (6 bases). Germline V CDR1 and CDR2: SGHRS, YFSETQ. The CDR3 covers 14 residues. Trimming left V 9 bases short and J 2 bases short, with 15 bases between. The CDR3 loop is CATSPRGTYNEQFF. DNA for the CDR3: TGCGCCACCTCCCCCCGGGGGACCTACAATGAGCAGTTCTTC. Together with reference TRBV5-1 and TRBJ2-1, the CDR3 gives the full variable domain: KAGVTQTPRYLIKTRGQQVTLSCSPISGHRSVSWYQQTPGQGLQFLFEYFSETQRNKGNFPGRFSGRQFSNSRSEMNVSTLELGDSALYLCATSPRGTYNEQFFGPGTRLTVL.

This clonotype came up a few times. The gene calls are TRBV5-1 and TRBJ2-7; D is unresolved. CDR1 SGHRS and CDR2 YFSETQ come from the germline V gene. V lost 1 base and J lost 2, with 13 bases in between. This CDR3 has 15 residues. In DNA form, the CDR3 reads TGCGCCAGCAGCTTGTCCCTGGACGTTACCTACGAGCAGTACTTC. Residues: CASSLSLDVTYEQYF.

Ten or more counts support this clonotype. This chain links TRBV20-1 with TRBJ2-7; a possible D gene is TRBD2 (6 bases). V dropped 7 bases and J dropped 9 bases, with 19 bases sitting between them. Germline CDR1 DFQATT, CDR2 SNEGSKA (reference sequence). The CDR3 extends over 12 amino acids. Written as DNA, the CDR3 is TGCAGTGTCGGGACTCCAACTGAGGGGCAGTACTTC. Its translation is CSVGTPTEGQYF.